These 24 T cell receptor beta chains originate from one sample sequenced in a study of long-term antiretroviral therapy in people with HIV. A v3.0 immunoSEQ assay was performed at survey level. Assay: immunoSEQ multiplex PCR; the TCRdb copy retains only in-frame clones and omits some. The sample includes about 35,000 clones, 75% to 85% of them seen just once. The sequences come from unsorted PBMCs, collected 0.3 years after starting antiretroviral therapy. The receptors were gathered from a man younger than 30 with HIV.

V usage is TRBV5-4 and J usage is TRBJ1-5; D might be TRBD1 (5 bases). With 0 bases removed from V and 9 bases from J, the gap between germline ends came to 10 bases. CDR3 length: 13 residues. CDR1 SGHNT and CDR2 YYREEE come from the germline V gene (reference sequence). CDR3 nucleotides: TGTGCCAGCAGCTTGGAACGCGGGGGGCCCCAGCATTTT. It specifies CASSLERGGPQHF.

J is TRBJ2-1 and V is TRBV5-1; 9 bases line up with TRBD1. The germline V gene encodes CDR1 SGHRS and CDR2 YFSETQ. Trimming at V came to 0 bases and at J to 7 bases, leaving 8 bases not matched to a gene. This CDR3 has 16 amino acids. This CDR3 reads CASSLAKGGQGNEQFF. DNA for the CDR3: TGCGCCAGCAGCTTGGCCAAGGGAGGACAGGGGAATGAGCAGTTCTTC. Together with reference TRBV5-1 and TRBJ2-1, the CDR3 gives the full variable domain: KAGVTQTPRYLIKTRGQQVTLSCSPISGHRSVSWYQQTPGQGLQFLFEYFSETQRNKGNFPGRFSGRQFSNSRSEMNVSTLELGDSALYLCASSLAKGGQGNEQFFGPGTRLTVL.

The genes are TRBV4-2 and TRBJ1-6, with TRBD1 matching 9 bases. The trim removed 2 bases at V and 10 bases at J, leaving 3 bases unmatched. Germline V gene data show CDR1 as LGHNA and CDR2 as YNFKEQ. The CDR3 totals 14 residues. The CDR3 is CASSQPTGGSPLHF. In DNA, the CDR3 is TGTGCCAGCAGCCAACCGACAGGGGGATCACCCCTCCACTTT.

This chain joins TRBV7-2 and TRBJ2-3; 8 positions agree with TRBD1. Germline values: CDR1 SGHTA, CDR2 FQGNSA. V trimming: 5 bases; J trimming: 2 bases; junction bases outside the gene matches: 9. CDR3 length: 16 residues. Written as DNA, the CDR3 is TGTGCCAGCAGCGTGTCCGGGACAGGAGTCACAGATACGCAGTATTTT. It is translated as CASSVSGTGVTDTQYF.

CDR3 nucleotide sequence: TGTGCCAGCAGGGACAGGGTGCGGGAAAAACTGTTTTTT. This translates into CASRDRVREKLFF. The V call is TRBV27, the J call TRBJ1-4, with TRBD1 identical over 8 bases. The J segment lost 8 bases and the V segment lost 6 bases, leaving 5 bases of the junction unmatched. This CDR3 comprises 13 residues. The germline V gene has CDR1 MNHEY and CDR2 SMNVEV (reference sequence).

The CDR3 region is CASSPPGLAGGQETQYF. The CDR3 DNA follows: TGTGCCAGCAGCCCACCGGGACTAGCGGGGGGGCAAGAGACCCAGTACTTC. The J gene is TRBJ2-5, the V gene TRBV11-2; TRBD2 aligns across 16 bases. The CDR3 is 17 amino acids. Germline CDR1 and CDR2: SGHAT and FQNNGV. The junction had 5 bases not matched to a gene; V was cut back by 5 bases and J by 2 bases.

V and J are TRBV4-1 and TRBJ2-1; D perhaps matches TRBD2 (5 bases). Germline V gene lookup returns CDR1 MGHRA and CDR2 YSYEKL. The CDR3 covers 15 residues. Trimming removed 4 bases from V and 0 bases from J, with 10 bases in between. CDR3 DNA: TGCGCCAGCAGCCGAGCGGTACCCTCCTACAATGAGCAGTTCTTC. Its protein is CASSRAVPSYNEQFF.

The V gene is TRBV7-8, the J gene TRBJ1-2; 7 bases are a match to TRBD1. Germline lookup yields CDR1 SGHVS and CDR2 FQNEAQ. Trimming took 5 bases from V and 8 from J; bases not matched to a gene: 8. The CDR3 extends over 13 amino acids. The CDR3 nucleotides read TGTGCCAGCAGCCGCGACAGGGCTGAGGGCTACACCTTC. This encodes CASSRDRAEGYTF.

In its sample, this clone was seen a few times. The chain recombines TRBV5-1 with TRBJ1-4; D gene uncertain. Trimming removed 3 bases at V and 1 base at J, with 7 bases between. The CDR3 has 14 residues. CDR1 is SGHRS and CDR2 is YFSETQ in the germline V gene. The CDR3 coding sequence is TGCGCCAGCAGCTCCACAAGAACTAATGAAAAACTGTTTTTT. Translating gives CASSSTRTNEKLFF.

Worth noting for this clone: Germline is not matched at one junction end, which may reflect a read error. V is TRBV4-2 and J is TRBJ2-7, with TRBD1 matching over 7 bases. This CDR3 is built from 16 residues. The germline gives CDR1 LGHNA, CDR2 YNFKEQ. In DNA form, the CDR3 reads TGTGCCAGCAGCCACCATGAGAGGGGGCACCCCCCAAGGCTCCACTTC. This gives the protein CASSHHERGHPPRLHF.

V gene TRBV2 combines with J gene TRBJ1-1; D is perhaps TRBD1 (6 bases). CDR3 size: 15 residues. The V end was cut by 6 bases, the J end by 2 bases, with 16 bases between. CDR1 is SNHLY, CDR2 FYNNEI, per germline. The CDR3 sequence: CASSPRGAGNTEAFF. CDR3 DNA: TGTGCCAGCAGCCCCAGGGGTGCAGGAAACACTGAAGCTTTCTTT.

The V gene is TRBV30, the J gene TRBJ2-3; TRBD1 matches at 8 bases. This CDR3 contains 13 residues. Germline trimming cut 2 bases from V and 4 bases from J; bases unmatched to any gene: 2. CDR1 and CDR2 (germline): GTSNPN, SVGIG (reference sequence). The CDR3 DNA is TGTGCCTGGAGTACAGGGGGTGCAGATACGCAGTATTTT. Protein product: CAWSTGGADTQYF.

The chain has TRBV6-1 and TRBJ2-1; no clear D. The CDR3 length is 12 residues. Germline V gene data show CDR1 as MNHNS and CDR2 as SASEGT. V was pared by 3 bases and J by 10 bases, with 10 bases between. As DNA, the CDR3 is TGTGCCAGCAGTGAGGTAACCAACGAGCAGTTCTTC. It specifies CASSEVTNEQFF.

This chain joins TRBV11-3 and TRBJ1-1; 7 positions agree with TRBD1. Germline V gene data show CDR1 as SGHNT and CDR2 as YENEEA. This CDR3 has 15 residues. The trim removed 4 bases at V and 6 bases at J, leaving 11 bases unmatched. CDR3 region: CASSSRYTGEAEAFF. The DNA of the CDR3 is TGTGCCAGCAGCTCCCGATATACAGGGGAGGCTGAAGCTTTCTTT. Full variable domain (outside the CDR3, taken from reference TRBV11-3 and TRBJ1-1): EAGVVQSPRYKIIEKKQPVAFWCNPISGHNTLYWYLQNLGQGPELLIRYENEEAVDDSQLPKDRFSAERLKGVDSTLKIQPAELGDSAVYLCASSSRYTGEAEAFFGQGTRLTVV.

The gene calls are TRBV18 and TRBJ2-7, with D unclear. The CDR3 length is 16 residues. V was shortened by 1 base and J by 5 bases, with 18 bases between the two germline ends. CDR1 and CDR2 from the germline V gene are KGHSH and LQKENI. CDR3 protein: CASSPLVGVDRDEQYF. CDR3 sequence (DNA): TGTGCCAGCTCACCACTCGTCGGCGTGGATCGGGACGAGCAGTACTTC.

The chain uses TRBV28 and TRBJ2-1; 9 bases fit TRBD1. CDR3 length equals 17 residues. Germline trimming cut 3 bases from V and 3 bases from J; bases unmatched to any gene: 9. The germline CDR1 and CDR2 sequences are MDHEN and SYDVKM. The CDR3 reads CASSFRPGTGFYNEQFF. The CDR3 bases are TGTGCCAGCAGTTTCCGGCCCGGGACAGGGTTCTACAATGAGCAGTTCTTC.

The V call is TRBV30, the J call TRBJ1-1; no definite D call. Germline values: CDR1 GTSNPN, CDR2 SVGIG (reference sequence). Trimming stripped 0 bases from V and 1 base from J, with 9 bases between. The CDR3 runs 14 residues. The CDR3 DNA reads TGTGCCTGGAGTGTAATCTTGGCGAACACTGAAGCTTTCTTT. Protein: CAWSVILANTEAFF.

The CDR3 protein is CASSLDRVGYTF. CDR3 DNA sequence: TGTGCCAGCAGCTTGGACAGGGTTGGCTACACCTTC. The J gene is TRBJ1-2, the V gene TRBV7-9, with 8 bases matching TRBD1. The CDR3 runs to 12 residues. Trimming at V came to 3 bases and at J to 7 bases, leaving 1 base not matched to a gene. CDR1 and CDR2 (germline): SEHNR, FQNEAQ (reference sequence).

This clone was detected once. The chain joins TRBV10-3 to TRBJ1-2, with no clear D. Germline lookup yields CDR1 ENHRY and CDR2 SYGVKD. The CDR3 length is 15 residues. Trimming removed 6 bases at V and 1 base at J, with 15 bases between. The CDR3 loop is CAIRLTPTLNYGYTF. In DNA form, the CDR3 reads TGTGCCATCAGGTTGACACCGACCCTTAACTATGGCTACACCTTC.

The gene calls are TRBV27 and TRBJ1-5, with D tentatively TRBD1 (6 bases). CDR3 size: 14 residues. Germline-derived CDR1 and CDR2 are MNHEY and SMNVEV (reference sequence). V lost 6 bases and J 6 bases, leaving 15 bases between the germline ends. The CDR3 is CASRLWGQGQPQHF. DNA for the CDR3: TGTGCCAGCAGATTGTGGGGGCAGGGTCAGCCCCAGCATTTT.

The chain carries TRBV4-3 and TRBJ2-7; TRBD2 aligns across 8 bases. The CDR3 runs 14 residues. Germline V lookup: CDR1 LGHNA, CDR2 YSLEER. J was trimmed by 6 bases and V by 3 bases; bases with no gene match: 7. As DNA, the CDR3 is TGCGCCAGCAGCCACTCGGCTACTAGCGGCGAGCAGTACTTC. Amino acid sequence: CASSHSATSGEQYF.

The rearrangement joins TRBV13 to TRBJ1-2; D gene ambiguous. V lost 3 bases to trimming and J lost 2 bases, with 10 bases between them. CDR3 length: 14 residues. Germline CDR1 PRHDT, CDR2 FYEKMQ (reference sequence). CDR3 nucleotide sequence: TGTGCCAGCAGCTTGCGTGACGGGAACTATGGCTACACCTTC. Translation: CASSLRDGNYGYTF.

This clone came up once. This chain links TRBV29-1 with TRBJ2-1, with D possibly TRBD2 on 7 matching bases. CDR3 length equals 13 residues. In germline, CDR1 is SQVTM, CDR2 ANQGSEA. V was shortened by 7 bases and J by 5 bases, with 15 bases between the two germline ends. This CDR3 is CSGGRAGDNEQFF. Written as DNA, the CDR3 is TGCAGCGGGGGGAGGGCAGGGGACAATGAGCAGTTCTTC.

DNA for the CDR3: TGTGCCTGGAGTGTAGGCACCCCGGACTATGGCTACACCTTC. The encoded protein is CAWSVGTPDYGYTF. The chain has TRBV30 and TRBJ1-2, with D uncertain. CDR1 is GTSNPN, CDR2 SVGIG, per germline (reference sequence). There are 14 residues in the CDR3. The ends were cut back, 0 bases at V and 3 bases at J, with 11 bases in the middle. The variable domain in full, with the rest retrieved from reference TRBV30 and TRBJ1-2, is SQTIHQWPATLVQPVGSPLSLECTVEGTSNPNLYWYRQAAGRGLQLLFYSVGIGQISSEVPQNLSASRPQDRQFILSSKKLLLSDSGFYLCAWSVGTPDYGYTFGSGTRLTVV.